These 3 T cell receptor beta chains originate from one sample sequenced in a study of tumor T cells in aggressive B-cell lymphoma. TCRdb keeps only in-frame clones here, not all; method: immunoSEQ multiplex PCR. The sample carries about 3,000 clones, roughly 85% recorded once. The sequenced sample consisted of tumor tissue. The receptor set was obtained from an adult with diffuse large B cell lymphoma.

The V and J genes are TRBV11-1 and TRBJ2-1; tentative D call: TRBD1 (6 bases). This CDR3 has 14 amino acids. From germline, CDR1 is SGHAT and CDR2 FQDESV (reference sequence). Trimming left V 4 bases short and J 4 bases short, with 11 bases between. This chain's CDR3 is CASSSRDTYNEQFF. DNA for the CDR3: TGTGCCAGCAGCTCCAGGGACACGTACAATGAGCAGTTCTTC.

This clone is a singleton in its sample. The rearrangement joins TRBV25-1 to TRBJ1-2; 11 nucleotides align to TRBD1. Germline trimming cut 6 bases from V and 8 bases from J; bases unmatched to any gene: 5. CDR1 is MGHDK and CDR2 is SYGVNS in the germline V gene. The CDR3 sequence is 13 residues long. CDR3 region: CASRDRGLGGYTF. The CDR3 DNA reads TGTGCCAGCAGGGACAGGGGGCTGGGGGGCTACACCTTC.

The table lists this clone with a count of one. V is TRBV10-3 and J is TRBJ2-2; TRBD1 matches at 7 bases. Germline V CDR1 and CDR2: ENHRY, SYGVKD. The V gene end was trimmed by 6 bases and the J gene end by 1 base; junction bases not matched to a gene: 5. This CDR3 comprises 15 residues. CDR3 residues: CAIRRGQMNTGELFF. The CDR3 coding sequence is TGTGCCATCAGAAGGGGACAGATGAACACCGGGGAGCTGTTTTTT.